The 9 T cell receptor beta chains below were found in one sample sequenced in a study of cytomegalovirus exposure and HLA in healthy donors. PCR amplification relied on 60 Vbeta primers (plus 13 Jbeta primers). Only in-frame clones appear in the TCRdb table, and some are missing; sequencing was by immunoSEQ multiplex PCR. The sample consists of around 200,000 clones, over 60% of them appearing once. Input material: PBMCs. The receptors were sampled from a man aged 40-50 years in good health and CMV-seronegative.

This chain uses TRBV4-3 with TRBJ2-3, with a possible D match to TRBD1 (5 bases). The CDR3 totals 15 residues. With 0 bases removed from V and 2 bases from J, the gap between germline ends came to 9 bases. Looked up from germline, CDR1 is LGHNA and CDR2 is YSLEER. DNA of the CDR3: TGCGCCAGCAGCCAAGAGTGGGGCTACACAGATACGCAGTATTTT. This translates into CASSQEWGYTDTQYF.

V is TRBV10-1 and J is TRBJ2-1; the D gene is possibly TRBD2 (7 bases). The CDR3 runs 16 residues. CDR1 WNHNN and CDR2 SYGVQD come from the germline V gene (reference sequence). The V end was cut by 0 bases, the J end by 3 bases, with 12 bases between. CDR3 region: CASSESTGGVYNEQFF. CDR3 coding DNA: TGCGCCAGCAGTGAGTCGACGGGGGGCGTCTACAATGAGCAGTTCTTC.

The rearrangement joins TRBV2 to TRBJ2-1, with TRBD2 as a possible D gene (5 bases). V was clipped by 6 bases and J by 0 bases, with 12 bases between them. Germline V gives CDR1 SNHLY, CDR2 FYNNEI. The CDR3 has 15 residues. The CDR3, as DNA: TGTGCCAGCAGCGCGACTGGGAGCTCCTACAATGAGCAGTTCTTC. Residues: CASSATGSSYNEQFF.

The V gene is TRBV7-9, the J gene TRBJ2-3; 8 bases are a match to TRBD2. Germline trimming cut 6 bases from V and 2 bases from J; bases unmatched to any gene: 7. Per germline, CDR1 SEHNR and CDR2 FQNEAQ (reference sequence). CDR3 length: 15 amino acids. The CDR3 bases are TGTGCCAGCAGTTATCTAGCGGGCGACACAGATACGCAGTATTTT. Translation: CASSYLAGDTDTQYF. The variable domain in full, with the rest retrieved from reference TRBV7-9 and TRBJ2-3, is DTGVSQNPRHKITKRGQNVTFRCDPISEHNRLYWYRQTLGQGPEFLTYFQNEAQLEKSRLLSDRFSAERPKGSFSTLEIQRTEQGDSAMYLCASSYLAGDTDTQYFGPGTRLTVL.

The chain links TRBV6-1 to TRBJ2-7; 10 bases line up with TRBD1. Germline CDR1 is MNHNS and CDR2 is SASEGT. This CDR3 has 15 amino acids. Losses at the gene ends were 5 bases for V and 2 bases for J; bases not matched to a gene: 6. CDR3 nucleotide sequence: TGTGCCAGCAGTCGTTCCGGGACAGGGGCCTACGAGCAGTACTTC. Translation: CASSRSGTGAYEQYF.

This sequence joins TRBV29-1 and TRBJ1-2; D not resolved. There are 10 residues in the CDR3. Per germline, CDR1 SQVTM and CDR2 ANQGSEA. V was trimmed by 4 bases and J by 7 bases, leaving 7 bases between them. Written as DNA, the CDR3 is TGCAGCGTTGGTAGCAGTGGCTACACCTTC. As protein: CSVGSSGYTF.

This chain connects TRBV11-2 to TRBJ2-7, with 8 bases fitting TRBD2. This CDR3 is built from 14 residues. The V segment lost 6 bases and the J segment 6 bases; nucleotides outside the gene matches: 10. The germline V gene has CDR1 SGHAT and CDR2 FQNNGV. The CDR3 spells CASRVSGTPSEQYF. DNA for the CDR3: TGTGCCAGCAGGGTTAGCGGGACCCCCTCCGAGCAGTACTTC. Variable domain in full (rest from reference TRBV11-2 and TRBJ2-7): EAGVAQSPRYKIIEKRQSVAFWCNPISGHATLYWYQQILGQGPKLLIQFQNNGVVDDSQLPKDRFSAERLKGVDSTLKIQPAKLEDSAVYLCASRVSGTPSEQYFGPGTRLTVT.

The chain combines TRBV5-1 with TRBJ2-5, with D maybe TRBD2 (5 bases). The CDR3 has 14 residues. V lost 5 bases and J lost 4, with 15 bases in between. Germline V gene lookup returns CDR1 SGHRS and CDR2 YFSETQ. CDR3 amino acids: CASSSTVEGETQYF. As DNA, the CDR3 is TGCGCCAGCAGTTCAACGGTAGAGGGAGAGACCCAGTACTTC.

The rearrangement joins TRBV6-4 to TRBJ2-1; 7 nucleotides match TRBD1. CDR3 length: 16 residues. J lost 6 bases, V lost 3 bases, and 11 bases had no gene match. CDR1 and CDR2 from the germline V gene are MRHNA and SNTAGT. CDR3: CASSESRTGVINEQFF. CDR3 DNA sequence: TGTGCCAGCAGTGAAAGCAGAACAGGGGTTATCAATGAGCAGTTCTTC.